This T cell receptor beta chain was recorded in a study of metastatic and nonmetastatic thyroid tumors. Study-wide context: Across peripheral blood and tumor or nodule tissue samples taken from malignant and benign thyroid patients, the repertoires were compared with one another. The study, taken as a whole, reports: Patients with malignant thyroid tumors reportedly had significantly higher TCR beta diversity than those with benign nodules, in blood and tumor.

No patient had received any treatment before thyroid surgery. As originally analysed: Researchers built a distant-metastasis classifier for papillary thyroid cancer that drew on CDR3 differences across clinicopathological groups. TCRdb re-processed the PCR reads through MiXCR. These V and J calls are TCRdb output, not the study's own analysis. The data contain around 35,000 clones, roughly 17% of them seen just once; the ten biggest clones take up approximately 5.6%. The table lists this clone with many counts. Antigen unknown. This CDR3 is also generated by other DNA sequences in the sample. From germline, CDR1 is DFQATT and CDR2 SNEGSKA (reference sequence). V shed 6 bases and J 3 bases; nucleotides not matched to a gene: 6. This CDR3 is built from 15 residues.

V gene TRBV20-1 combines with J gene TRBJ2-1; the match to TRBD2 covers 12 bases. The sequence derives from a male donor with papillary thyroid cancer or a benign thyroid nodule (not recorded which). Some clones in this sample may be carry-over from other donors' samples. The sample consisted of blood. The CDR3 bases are TGCAGTGCGCCCGCTAGCGGGAGGGTCTACAATGAGCAGTTCTTC. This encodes CSAPASGRVYNEQFF.